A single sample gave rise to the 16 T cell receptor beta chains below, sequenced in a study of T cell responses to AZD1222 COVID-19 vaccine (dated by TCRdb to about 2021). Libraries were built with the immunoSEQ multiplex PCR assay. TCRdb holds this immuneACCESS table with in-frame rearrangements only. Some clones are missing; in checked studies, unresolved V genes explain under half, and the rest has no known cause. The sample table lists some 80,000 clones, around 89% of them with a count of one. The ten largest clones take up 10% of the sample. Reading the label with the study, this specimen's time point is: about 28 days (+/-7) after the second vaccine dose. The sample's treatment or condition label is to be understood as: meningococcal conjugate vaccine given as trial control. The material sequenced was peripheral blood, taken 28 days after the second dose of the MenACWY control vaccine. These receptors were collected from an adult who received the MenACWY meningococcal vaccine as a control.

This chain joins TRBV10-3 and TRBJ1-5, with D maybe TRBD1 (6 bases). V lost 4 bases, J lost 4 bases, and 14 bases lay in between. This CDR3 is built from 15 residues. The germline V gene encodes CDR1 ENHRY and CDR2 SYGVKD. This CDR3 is CAISVPDSLNQPQHF. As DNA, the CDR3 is TGTGCCATCAGTGTGCCGGACAGCCTGAATCAGCCCCAGCATTTT.

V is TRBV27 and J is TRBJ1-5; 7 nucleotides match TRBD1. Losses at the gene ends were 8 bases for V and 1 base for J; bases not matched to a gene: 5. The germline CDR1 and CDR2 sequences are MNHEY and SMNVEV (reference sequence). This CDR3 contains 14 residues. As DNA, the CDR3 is TGTGCCAGCGGGGGGGGACAGAGCAATCAGCCCCAGCATTTT. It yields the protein CASGGGQSNQPQHF.

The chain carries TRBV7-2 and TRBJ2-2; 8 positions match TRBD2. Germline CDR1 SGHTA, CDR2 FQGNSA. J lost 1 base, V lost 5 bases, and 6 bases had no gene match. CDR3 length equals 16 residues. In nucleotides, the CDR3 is TGTGCCAGCAGCCCCCGGACTAGCTTGAACACCGGGGAGCTGTTTTTT. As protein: CASSPRTSLNTGELFF.

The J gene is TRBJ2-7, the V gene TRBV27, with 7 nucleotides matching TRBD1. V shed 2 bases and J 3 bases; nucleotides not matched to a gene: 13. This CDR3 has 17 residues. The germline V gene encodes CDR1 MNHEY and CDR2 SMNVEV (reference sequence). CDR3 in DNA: TGTGCCAGCAGTTTAGTGTTTAGGGCGGCAGGGGGCTACGAGCAGTACTTC. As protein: CASSLVFRAAGGYEQYF.

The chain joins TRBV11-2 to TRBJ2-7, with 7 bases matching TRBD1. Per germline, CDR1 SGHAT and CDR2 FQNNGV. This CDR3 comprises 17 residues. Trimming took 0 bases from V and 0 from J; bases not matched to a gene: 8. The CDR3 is CASSLDAYRGSSYEQYF. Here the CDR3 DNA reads TGTGCCAGCAGCTTAGATGCGTACAGGGGAAGCTCCTACGAGCAGTACTTC.

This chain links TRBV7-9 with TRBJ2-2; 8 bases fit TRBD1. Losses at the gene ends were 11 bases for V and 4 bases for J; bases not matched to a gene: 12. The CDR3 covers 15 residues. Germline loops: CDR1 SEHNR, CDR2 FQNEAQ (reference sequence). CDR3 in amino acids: CAGTTDRVVTGELFF. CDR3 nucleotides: TGTGCCGGCACCACGGACAGGGTGGTCACCGGGGAGCTGTTTTTT.

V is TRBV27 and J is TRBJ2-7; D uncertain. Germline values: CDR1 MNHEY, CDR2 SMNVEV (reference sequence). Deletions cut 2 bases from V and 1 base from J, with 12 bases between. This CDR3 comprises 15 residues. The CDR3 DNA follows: TGTGCCAGCAGTTTAGAGGCAGGCCGATCCTACGAGCAGTACTTC. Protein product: CASSLEAGRSYEQYF.

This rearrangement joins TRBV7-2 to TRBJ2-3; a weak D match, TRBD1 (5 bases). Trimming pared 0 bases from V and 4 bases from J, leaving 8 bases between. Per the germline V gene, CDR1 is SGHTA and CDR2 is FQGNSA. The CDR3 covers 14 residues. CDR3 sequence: CASSLATAPDTQYF. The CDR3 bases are TGTGCCAGCAGCTTAGCGACAGCTCCAGATACGCAGTATTTT.

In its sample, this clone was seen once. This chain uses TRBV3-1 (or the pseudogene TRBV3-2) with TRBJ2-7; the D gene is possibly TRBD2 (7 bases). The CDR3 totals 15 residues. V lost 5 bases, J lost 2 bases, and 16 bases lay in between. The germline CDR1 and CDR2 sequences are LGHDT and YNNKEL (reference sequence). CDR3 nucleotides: TGTGCCAGCAGCATAAGTGCGGGGGCTGCCTACGAGCAGTACTTC. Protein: CASSISAGAAYEQYF.

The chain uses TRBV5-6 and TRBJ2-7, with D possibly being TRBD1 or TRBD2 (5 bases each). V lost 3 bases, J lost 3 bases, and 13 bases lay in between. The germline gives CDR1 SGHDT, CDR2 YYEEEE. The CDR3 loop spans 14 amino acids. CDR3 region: CASSSPAGSYEQYF. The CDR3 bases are TGTGCCAGCAGCTCCCCGGCAGGGAGCTACGAGCAGTACTTC.

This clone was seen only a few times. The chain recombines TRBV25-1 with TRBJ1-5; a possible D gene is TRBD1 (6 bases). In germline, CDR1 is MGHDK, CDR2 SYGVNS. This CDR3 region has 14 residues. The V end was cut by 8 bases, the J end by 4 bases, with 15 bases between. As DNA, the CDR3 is TGTGCCAGCGAGGAGGGGGTGGGAAATCAGCCCCAGCATTTT. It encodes CASEEGVGNQPQHF.

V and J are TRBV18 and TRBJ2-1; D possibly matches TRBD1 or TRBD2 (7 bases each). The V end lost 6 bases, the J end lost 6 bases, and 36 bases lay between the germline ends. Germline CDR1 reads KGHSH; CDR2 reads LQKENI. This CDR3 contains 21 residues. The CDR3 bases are TGTGCCAGCTCCCCCCGGGGGGCAGGGGGAACGAATCCCCTTATCGGCAATGAGCAGTTCTTC. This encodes CASSPRGAGGTNPLIGNEQFF.

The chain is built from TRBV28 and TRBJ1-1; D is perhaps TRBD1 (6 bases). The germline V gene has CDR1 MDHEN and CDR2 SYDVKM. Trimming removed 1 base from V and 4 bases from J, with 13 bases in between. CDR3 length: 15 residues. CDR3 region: CASSLLGGRGTEAFF. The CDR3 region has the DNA TGTGCCAGCAGTTTATTAGGGGGGCGAGGCACTGAAGCTTTCTTT.

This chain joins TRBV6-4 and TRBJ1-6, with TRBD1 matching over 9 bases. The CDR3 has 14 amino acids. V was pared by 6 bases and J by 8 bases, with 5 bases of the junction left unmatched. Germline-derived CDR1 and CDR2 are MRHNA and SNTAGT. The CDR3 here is CASSTTGGDSPLHF. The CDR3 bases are TGTGCCAGCAGCACGACAGGGGGAGATTCACCCCTCCACTTT.

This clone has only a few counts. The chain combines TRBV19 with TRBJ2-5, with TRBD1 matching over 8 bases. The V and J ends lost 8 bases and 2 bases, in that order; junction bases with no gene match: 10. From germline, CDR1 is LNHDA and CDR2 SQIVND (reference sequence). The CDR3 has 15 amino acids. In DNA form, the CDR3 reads TGTGCCAGTCGTAGACAGGGGCTGGGGCAAGAGACCCAGTACTTC. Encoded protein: CASRRQGLGQETQYF.

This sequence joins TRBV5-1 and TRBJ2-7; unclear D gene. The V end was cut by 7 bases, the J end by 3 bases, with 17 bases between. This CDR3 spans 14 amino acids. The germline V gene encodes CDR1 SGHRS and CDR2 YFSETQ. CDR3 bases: TGCGCCAGCGCCACGGCCTCCGGAAACTACGAGCAGTACTTC. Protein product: CASATASGNYEQYF.